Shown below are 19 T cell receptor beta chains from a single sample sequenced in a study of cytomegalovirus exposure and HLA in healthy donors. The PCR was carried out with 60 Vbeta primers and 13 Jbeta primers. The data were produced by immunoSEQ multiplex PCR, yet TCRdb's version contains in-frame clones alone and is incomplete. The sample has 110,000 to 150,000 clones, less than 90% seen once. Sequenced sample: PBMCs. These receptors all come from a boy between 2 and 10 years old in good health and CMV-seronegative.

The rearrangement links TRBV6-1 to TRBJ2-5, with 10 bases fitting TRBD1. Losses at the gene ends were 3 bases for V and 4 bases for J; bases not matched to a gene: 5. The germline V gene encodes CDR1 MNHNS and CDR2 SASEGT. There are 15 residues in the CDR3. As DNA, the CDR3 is TGTGCCAGCAGTGACTTTGGACAGGGGGTAGAGACCCAGTACTTC. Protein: CASSDFGQGVETQYF.

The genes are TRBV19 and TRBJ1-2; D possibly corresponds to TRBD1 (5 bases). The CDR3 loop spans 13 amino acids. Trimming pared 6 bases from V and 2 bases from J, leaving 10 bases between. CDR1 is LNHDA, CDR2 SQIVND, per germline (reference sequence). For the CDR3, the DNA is TGTGCCAGTAGGGTCAGGGAAAACTATGGCTACACCTTC. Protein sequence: CASRVRENYGYTF.

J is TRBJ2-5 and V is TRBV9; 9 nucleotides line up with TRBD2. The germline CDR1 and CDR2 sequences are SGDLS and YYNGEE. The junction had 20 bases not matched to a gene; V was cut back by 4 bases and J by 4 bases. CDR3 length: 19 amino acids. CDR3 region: CASSPISMSGGLLGETQYF. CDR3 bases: TGTGCCAGCAGCCCAATATCAATGAGCGGGGGGTTATTAGGAGAGACCCAGTACTTC.

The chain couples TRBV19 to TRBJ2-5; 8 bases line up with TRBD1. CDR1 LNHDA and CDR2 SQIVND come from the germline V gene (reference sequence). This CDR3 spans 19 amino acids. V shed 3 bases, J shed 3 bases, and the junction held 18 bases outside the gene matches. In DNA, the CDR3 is TGTGCCAGTAGTATCAGACAGGGGATAGTTTGGGACGAAAAAGAGACCCAGTACTTC. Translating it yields CASSIRQGIVWDEKETQYF. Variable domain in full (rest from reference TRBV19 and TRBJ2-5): DGGITQSPKYLFRKEGQNVTLSCEQNLNHDAMYWYRQDPGQGLRLIYYSQIVNDFQKGDIAEGYSVSREKKESFPLTVTSAQKNPTAFYLCASSIRQGIVWDEKETQYFGPGTRLLVL.

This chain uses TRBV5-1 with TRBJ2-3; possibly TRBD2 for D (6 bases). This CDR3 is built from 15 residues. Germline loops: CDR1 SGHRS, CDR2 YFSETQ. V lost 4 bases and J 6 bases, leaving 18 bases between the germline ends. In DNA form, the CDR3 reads TGCGCCAGCAGCCGGGGACTCCCCGGGGAGGATACGCAGTATTTT. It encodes CASSRGLPGEDTQYF.

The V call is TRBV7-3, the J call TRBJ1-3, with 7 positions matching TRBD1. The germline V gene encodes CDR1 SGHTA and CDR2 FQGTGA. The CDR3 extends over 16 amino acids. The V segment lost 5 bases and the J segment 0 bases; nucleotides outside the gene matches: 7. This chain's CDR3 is CASSSLDRFSGNTIYF. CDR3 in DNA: TGTGCCAGCAGCAGCCTGGACAGGTTCTCTGGAAACACCATATATTTT.

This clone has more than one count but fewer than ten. The CDR3: CASSLEVGATDTQYF. CDR3 in DNA: TGTGCCAGCAGTTTAGAGGTGGGGGCCACAGATACGCAGTATTTT. The chain employs TRBV27 and TRBJ2-3; maybe TRBD1 (6 bases). This CDR3 comprises 15 residues. Germline CDR1 reads MNHEY; CDR2 reads SMNVEV (reference sequence). The V end was cut by 2 bases, the J end by 2 bases, with 11 bases between.

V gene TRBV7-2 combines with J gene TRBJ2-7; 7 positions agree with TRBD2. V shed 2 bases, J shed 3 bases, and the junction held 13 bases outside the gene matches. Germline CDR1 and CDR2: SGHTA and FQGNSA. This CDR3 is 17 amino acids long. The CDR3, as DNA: TGTGCCAGCAGCTTATTTGGGACCGGGACTACTTACTACGAGCAGTACTTC. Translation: CASSLFGTGTTYYEQYF.

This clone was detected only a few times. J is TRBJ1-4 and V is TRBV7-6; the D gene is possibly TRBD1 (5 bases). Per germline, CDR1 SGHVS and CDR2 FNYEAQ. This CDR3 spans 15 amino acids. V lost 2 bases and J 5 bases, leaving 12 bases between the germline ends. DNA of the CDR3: TGTGCCAGCAGCTTAAGTGGGGGGGGAAATGAAAAACTGTTTTTT. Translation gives CASSLSGGGNEKLFF.

The DNA for the CDR3 is TGTGCCAGTAGTCCGGTACAGGGGATTGGGGAGACCCAGTACTTC. Translated: CASSPVQGIGETQYF. The rearrangement links TRBV19 to TRBJ2-5; the match to TRBD1 covers 7 bases. Per the germline V gene, CDR1 is LNHDA and CDR2 is SQIVND (reference sequence). This CDR3 spans 15 amino acids. Unmatched junction bases numbered 11, after V lost 5 bases and J lost 5 bases.

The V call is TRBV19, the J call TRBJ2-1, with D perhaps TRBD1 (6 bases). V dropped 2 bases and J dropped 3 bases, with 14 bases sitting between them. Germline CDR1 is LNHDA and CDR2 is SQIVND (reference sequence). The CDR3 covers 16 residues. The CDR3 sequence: CASSIFPPDSYNEQFF. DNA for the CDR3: TGTGCCAGTAGTATATTCCCCCCGGACAGCTACAATGAGCAGTTCTTC.

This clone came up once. In DNA, the CDR3 is TGTGCCAGCAATCTAGGACAGAACAATGAGCAGTTCTTC. This codes for CASNLGQNNEQFF. The chain joins TRBV2 to TRBJ2-1, with D perhaps TRBD1 (6 bases). The germline CDR1 and CDR2 sequences are SNHLY and FYNNEI. V lost 7 bases and J lost 5, with 12 bases in between. The CDR3 consists of 13 residues. The full variable domain, its missing parts supplied by reference TRBV2 and TRBJ2-1, is EPEVTQTPSHQVTQMGQEVILRCVPISNHLYFYWYRQILGQKVEFLVSFYNNEISEKSEIFDDQFSVERPDGSNFTLKIRSTKLEDSAMYFCASNLGQNNEQFFGPGTRLTVL.

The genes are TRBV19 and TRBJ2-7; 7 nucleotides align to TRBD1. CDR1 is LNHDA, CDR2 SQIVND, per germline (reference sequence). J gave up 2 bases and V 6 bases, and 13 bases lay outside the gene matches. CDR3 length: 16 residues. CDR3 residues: CASSRGTGNKAYEQYF. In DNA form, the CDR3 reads TGTGCCAGTAGCAGGGGGACCGGGAATAAGGCCTACGAGCAGTACTTC.

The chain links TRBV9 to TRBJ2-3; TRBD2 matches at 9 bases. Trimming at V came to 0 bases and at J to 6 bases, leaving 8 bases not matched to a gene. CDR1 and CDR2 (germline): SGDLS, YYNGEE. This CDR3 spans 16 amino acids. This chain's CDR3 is CASSVGRSGRRDTQYF. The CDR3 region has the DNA TGTGCCAGCAGCGTAGGTCGTAGCGGGAGAAGGGATACGCAGTATTTT.

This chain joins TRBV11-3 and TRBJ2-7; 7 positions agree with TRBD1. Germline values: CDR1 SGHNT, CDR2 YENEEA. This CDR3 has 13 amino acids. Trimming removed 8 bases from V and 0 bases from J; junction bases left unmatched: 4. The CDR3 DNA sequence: TGTGCCAGCGAGGGGGCCTCCTCCTACGAGCAGTACTTC. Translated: CASEGASSYEQYF. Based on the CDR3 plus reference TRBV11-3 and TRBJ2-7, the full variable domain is EAGVVQSPRYKIIEKKQPVAFWCNPISGHNTLYWYLQNLGQGPELLIRYENEEAVDDSQLPKDRFSAERLKGVDSTLKIQPAELGDSAVYLCASEGASSYEQYFGPGTRLTVT.

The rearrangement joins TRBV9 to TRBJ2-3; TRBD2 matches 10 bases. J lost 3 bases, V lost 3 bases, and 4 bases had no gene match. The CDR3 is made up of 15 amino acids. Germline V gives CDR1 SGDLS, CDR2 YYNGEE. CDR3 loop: CASSAAGGLTDTQYF. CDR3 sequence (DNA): TGTGCCAGCAGCGCAGCGGGGGGGTTGACAGATACGCAGTATTTT.

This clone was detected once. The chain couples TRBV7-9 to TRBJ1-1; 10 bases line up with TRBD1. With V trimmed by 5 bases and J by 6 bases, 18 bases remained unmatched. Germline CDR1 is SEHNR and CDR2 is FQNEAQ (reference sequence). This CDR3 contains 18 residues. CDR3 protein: CASSPITGTGVSDPEAFF. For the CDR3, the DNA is TGTGCCAGCAGCCCTATCACCGGGACAGGGGTTTCGGACCCTGAAGCTTTCTTT.

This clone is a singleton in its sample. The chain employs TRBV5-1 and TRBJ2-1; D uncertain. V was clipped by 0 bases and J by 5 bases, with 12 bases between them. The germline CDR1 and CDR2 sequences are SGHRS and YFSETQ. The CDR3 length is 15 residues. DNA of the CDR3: TGCGCCAGCAGCTTGGTTGCTTCGGGTAACAATGAGCAGTTCTTC. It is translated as CASSLVASGNNEQFF.

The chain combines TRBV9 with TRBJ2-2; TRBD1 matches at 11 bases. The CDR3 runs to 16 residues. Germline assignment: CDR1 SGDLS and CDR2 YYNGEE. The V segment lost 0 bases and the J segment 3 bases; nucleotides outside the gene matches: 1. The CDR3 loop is CASSVGGQGDTGELFF. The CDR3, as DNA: TGTGCCAGCAGCGTAGGGGGACAGGGGGACACCGGGGAGCTGTTTTTT.